Each of the 31 T cell receptor beta chains below was sequenced from the same sample in a study of CD8 T cells in Susac syndrome (dated by TCRdb to about 2019). The library was generated by the immunoSEQ multiplex PCR assay. RNA was extracted with the RNeasy kit and 0.5 to 1 ug was reverse transcribed using random hexamers. TCRdb redid the processing of the public reads, applying fastp at Q25 and MiXCR, and retained in-frame beta chains. Each entry merges the rows of one CDR3 protein and shows their most common DNA and genes. The sample table records 200,000 to 250,000 distinct CDR3 sequences; roughly nine tenths of these occur just once. 0.1% to 0.15% of the sample rests with the top ten. The sequenced sample consisted of CD8+ T cells from PBMCs. The receptors shown here come from a human donor with multiple sclerosis.

In nucleotides, the CDR3 is TGTGCCAGCAGTGAGGGAGATGAAAAACTGTTTTTT. It yields the protein CASSEGDEKLFF. The chain couples TRBV2 to TRBJ1-4; no definite D call. The CDR3 length is 12 residues. Germline-derived CDR1 and CDR2 are SNHLY and FYNNEI. The V and J ends lost 3 bases and 6 bases respectively, with 5 bases between them.

The chain couples TRBV27 to TRBJ2-1, with a weak D call TRBD2 (6 bases). V lost 1 base and J 3 bases, leaving 10 bases between the germline ends. CDR3 length: 15 amino acids. The germline CDR1 and CDR2 sequences are MNHEY and SMNVEV (reference sequence). CDR3 amino acids: CASSLLAEIYNEQFF. In DNA, the CDR3 is TGTGCCAGCAGTTTATTAGCGGAGATCTACAATGAGCAGTTCTTC.

The V and J genes are TRBV5-6 and TRBJ1-5, with a weak D call TRBD1 (6 bases). CDR3 length equals 14 residues. Germline V gene data show CDR1 as SGHDT and CDR2 as YYEEEE. V lost 4 bases to trimming and J lost 5 bases, with 13 bases between them. The CDR3 loop reads CASSEMGGHQPQHF. In DNA form, the CDR3 reads TGTGCCAGCAGCGAAATGGGGGGGCATCAGCCCCAGCATTTT.

The chain is built from TRBV27 and TRBJ2-7; TRBD1 matches at 9 bases. The length of the CDR3 is 13 residues. CDR1 MNHEY and CDR2 SMNVEV come from the germline V gene (reference sequence). Unmatched junction bases numbered 2, after V lost 6 bases and J lost 2 bases. The CDR3 is CASSRQGAYEQYF. DNA for the CDR3: TGTGCCAGCAGCCGACAGGGGGCCTACGAGCAGTACTTC.

The chain recombines TRBV10-3 with TRBJ2-7; D not resolved. Per the germline V gene, CDR1 is ENHRY and CDR2 is SYGVKD. Trimming cost V 3 bases and J 4 bases, with 7 bases left between them. This CDR3 is built from 12 residues. As DNA, the CDR3 is TGTGCCATCAGTGAATCAGATTACGAGCAGTACTTC. As protein: CAISESDYEQYF.

This clonotype was seen just once. The chain employs TRBV12-3 or TRBV12-4 and TRBJ2-5; D is uncertain. Trimming left V 7 bases short and J 1 base short, with 13 bases between. The CDR3 has 14 residues. The DNA for the CDR3 is TGTGCCAGCACCCCGCCAGGATTCCAAGAGACCCAGTACTTC. The encoded protein is CASTPPGFQETQYF.

The chain carries TRBV19 and TRBJ2-1, with D possibly matching TRBD1 (7 bases). The germline gives CDR1 LNHDA, CDR2 SQIVND (reference sequence). The CDR3 is made up of 15 amino acids. Trimming left V 3 bases short and J 6 bases short, with 15 bases between. CDR3 sequence reads: CASSMTAGGPNEQFF. CDR3 sequence (DNA): TGTGCCAGTAGTATGACGGCAGGGGGGCCCAATGAGCAGTTCTTC.

This chain connects TRBV9 to TRBJ1-1; D is undetermined. The ends were cut back, 7 bases at V and 3 bases at J, with 16 bases in the middle. The CDR3 is made up of 14 amino acids. Germline V gene lookup returns CDR1 SGDLS and CDR2 YYNGEE. CDR3 in amino acids: CASGEVGGYTEAFF. CDR3 DNA: TGTGCCAGCGGAGAAGTCGGAGGTTACACTGAAGCTTTCTTT.

This chain connects TRBV12-3 or TRBV12-4 to TRBJ2-7; D unclear. This CDR3 contains 13 residues. V lost 5 bases, J lost 0 bases, and 8 bases lay in between. CDR3 DNA: TGTGCCAGCAGTCCCAGGAGCTCCTACGAGCAGTACTTC. Its translation is CASSPRSSYEQYF.

This clonotype has only one observation. The chain links TRBV30 to TRBJ1-2, with D possibly being TRBD1 (5 bases). The germline gives CDR1 GTSNPN, CDR2 SVGIG (reference sequence). V was trimmed by 4 bases and J by 3 bases, leaving 12 bases between them. This CDR3 is built from 13 residues. The chain's CDR3 is CAWTRGDYYGYTF. The DNA for the CDR3 is TGTGCCTGGACCCGGGGGGATTACTATGGCTACACCTTC. The full variable domain, its missing parts supplied by reference TRBV30 and TRBJ1-2, is SQTIHQWPATLVQPVGSPLSLECTVEGTSNPNLYWYRQAAGRGLQLLFYSVGIGQISSEVPQNLSASRPQDRQFILSSKKLLLSDSGFYLCAWTRGDYYGYTFGSGTRLTVV.

The CDR3 region is CASSDREGQGDLLSTDTQYF. For the CDR3, the DNA is TGTGCCAGCAGTGATAGGGAGGGACAGGGTGACCTCCTTAGCACAGATACGCAGTATTTT. The genes are TRBV6-1 and TRBJ2-3, with 9 bases that match TRBD1. The CDR3 is made up of 20 amino acids. CDR1 MNHNS and CDR2 SASEGT come from the germline V gene. V was clipped by 3 bases and J by 0 bases; unmatched bases: 16.

The V and J genes are TRBV9 and TRBJ2-1, with TRBD2 matching 11 bases. This CDR3 spans 16 amino acids. The germline V gene encodes CDR1 SGDLS and CDR2 YYNGEE. The junction had 4 bases not matched to a gene; V was cut back by 4 bases and J by 1 base. Written as DNA, the CDR3 is TGTGCCAGCAGCCCGGTAGCGGGAGGGTCCTACAATGAGCAGTTCTTC. Protein sequence: CASSPVAGGSYNEQFF.

In this sample, this clonotype turned up once. This chain links TRBV20-1 with TRBJ2-7; 9 bases match TRBD2. CDR1 DFQATT and CDR2 SNEGSKA come from the germline V gene (reference sequence). The CDR3 contains 15 residues. J was trimmed by 4 bases and V by 2 bases; bases with no gene match: 9. In nucleotides, the CDR3 is TGCAGTGCTAGACCTCAACTAGCGGGCAGTTACGAGCAGTACTTC. Protein sequence: CSARPQLAGSYEQYF.

CDR3 sequence: CASSQDYGANYGYTF. CDR3 DNA: TGTGCCAGCAGCCAAGATTACGGAGCTAACTATGGCTACACCTTC. This chain uses TRBV3-1 with TRBJ1-2; no clear D. V was cut by 0 bases and J by 0 bases, with 8 bases left in between. This CDR3 contains 15 residues. The germline V gene encodes CDR1 LGHDT and CDR2 YNNKEL (reference sequence).

The chain combines TRBV18 with TRBJ2-1; perhaps TRBD1 as D (7 bases). CDR3 length: 15 amino acids. Germline V gives CDR1 KGHSH, CDR2 LQKENI. Trimming stripped 6 bases from V and 10 bases from J, with 22 bases between. The chain's CDR3 is CASSLGAHGGGEQFF. In DNA form, the CDR3 reads TGTGCCAGCTCCCTCGGGGCCCATGGAGGGGGCGAGCAGTTCTTC.

The chain is built from TRBV19 and TRBJ1-2, with unresolved D. Trimming removed 6 bases at V and 8 bases at J, with 10 bases between. This CDR3 has 11 residues. Germline loops: CDR1 LNHDA, CDR2 SQIVND (reference sequence). CDR3 DNA sequence: TGTGCCAGTAGCTATGGACGGGGCTACACCTTC. It is translated as CASSYGRGYTF.

This clonotype was recorded only once. The V and J genes are TRBV2 and TRBJ1-5; D is possibly TRBD1 (5 bases). The CDR3 loop spans 15 amino acids. CDR1 is SNHLY, CDR2 FYNNEI, per germline. V was clipped by 6 bases and J by 1 base, with 13 bases between them. In DNA, the CDR3 is TGTGCCAGCAGACCCGACAGCCAAAGCAATCAGCCCCAGCATTTT. As protein: CASRPDSQSNQPQHF.

This chain joins TRBV7-8 and TRBJ1-2; D not resolved. In germline, CDR1 is SGHVS, CDR2 FQNEAQ. This CDR3 has 14 residues. The germline V and J ends were trimmed by 1 base and 4 bases, with 10 bases remaining between them. CDR3 loop: CASSLGPAIYGYTF. DNA for the CDR3: TGTGCCAGCAGCTTAGGGCCAGCCATCTATGGCTACACCTTC.

The gene calls are TRBV7-9 and TRBJ1-1; D is possibly TRBD1 (5 bases). CDR3 length: 16 residues. V lost 1 base and J lost 7, with 19 bases in between. The V gene's germline CDR1 is SEHNR and CDR2 FQNEAQ (reference sequence). Here the CDR3 DNA reads TGTGCCAGCAGCTTAGGGATGGGACGGCGGATAGGTGAAGCTTTCTTT. Its translation is CASSLGMGRRIGEAFF.

The chain uses TRBV7-9 and TRBJ2-5; 12 nucleotides align to TRBD2. This CDR3 is 16 amino acids long. Germline V gene sequence: CDR1 SEHNR, CDR2 FQNEAQ (reference sequence). Trimming cost V 3 bases and J 5 bases; bases outside gene matches: 7. DNA of the CDR3: TGTGCCAGCAGCTTCGGACTAGCGGGATTATCTGAGACCCAGTACTTC. Its translation: CASSFGLAGLSETQYF.

This chain connects TRBV3-1 to TRBJ1-1; D possibly corresponds to TRBD1 (6 bases). CDR3 length: 18 amino acids. Per germline, CDR1 LGHDT and CDR2 YNNKEL (reference sequence). Trimming removed 3 bases from V and 0 bases from J, with 20 bases in between. The chain's CDR3 is CASSHLDRTPTMNTEAFF. The CDR3, as DNA: TGTGCCAGCAGCCACCTCGACAGGACCCCTACTATGAACACTGAAGCTTTCTTT.

The gene calls are TRBV15 and TRBJ2-5; 9 positions match TRBD2. CDR3 size: 10 residues. Germline CDR1 reads LNHNV; CDR2 reads YYDKDF (reference sequence). V dropped 11 bases and J dropped 5; count of bases not matched to a gene: 0. CDR3 DNA: TGTGCCGCGGGGGGGGAGACCCAGTACTTC. This translates into CAAGGETQYF. The variable domain in full, with the rest retrieved from reference TRBV15 and TRBJ2-5, is DAMVIQNPRYQVTQFGKPVTLSCSQTLNHNVMYWYQQKSSQAPKLLFHYYDKDFNNEADTPDNFQSRRPNTSFCFLDIRSPGLGDTAMYLCAAGGETQYFGPGTRLLVL.

The chain uses TRBV4-1 and TRBJ2-3; D possibly corresponds to TRBD2 (6 bases). The germline gives CDR1 MGHRA, CDR2 YSYEKL. The CDR3 consists of 17 residues. V was shortened by 0 bases and J by 3 bases, with 16 bases between the two germline ends. CDR3 nucleotides: TGCGCCAGCAGCCAAGAAACTCGCGGGGTGGAAACAGATACGCAGTATTTT. It encodes CASSQETRGVETDTQYF.

The gene calls are TRBV3-1 and TRBJ2-1, with D tentatively TRBD1 or TRBD2 (5 bases each). CDR1 LGHDT and CDR2 YNNKEL come from the germline V gene (reference sequence). CDR3 length equals 15 residues. V lost 3 bases and J 2 bases, leaving 11 bases between the germline ends. The CDR3: CASSQGTATYNEQFF. CDR3 in DNA: TGTGCCAGCAGCCAGGGGACGGCCACCTACAATGAGCAGTTCTTC.

The rearrangement uses TRBV27 and TRBJ2-7; D may be TRBD1 (5 bases). The germline gives CDR1 MNHEY, CDR2 SMNVEV (reference sequence). The CDR3 consists of 14 residues. In DNA, the CDR3 is TGTGCTTTCCTCACTCCCGACAGCTCCTACGAGCAGTACTTC. Translation gives CAFLTPDSSYEQYF.

The chain links TRBV3-1 to TRBJ1-2, with D unclear. The CDR3 length is 15 residues. Germline V gene sequence: CDR1 LGHDT, CDR2 YNNKEL (reference sequence). V lost 2 bases to trimming and J lost 1 base, with 11 bases between them. The CDR3 bases are TGTGCCAGCAGCCAACTACCCCAGGATAACTATGGCTACACCTTC. Translation gives CASSQLPQDNYGYTF.

The J gene is TRBJ2-7, the V gene TRBV19; D is ambiguous. The CDR3 contains 16 residues. Germline V gene lookup returns CDR1 LNHDA and CDR2 SQIVND (reference sequence). V lost 5 bases to trimming and J lost 0 bases, with 17 bases between them. In DNA form, the CDR3 reads TGTGCCAGTAGTCCGACTTCGGGCACCCACTCCTACGAGCAGTACTTC. This encodes CASSPTSGTHSYEQYF.

The chain links TRBV19 to TRBJ2-1; 8 bases map to TRBD1. The CDR3 length is 15 residues. With V trimmed by 3 bases and J by 7 bases, 8 bases remained unmatched. Germline V gene data show CDR1 as LNHDA and CDR2 as SQIVND (reference sequence). The CDR3 here is CASSISGGSGNEQFF. The CDR3 nucleotides read TGTGCCAGTAGTATTTCAGGGGGCAGCGGGAATGAGCAGTTCTTC.

The gene calls are TRBV15 and TRBJ2-3; D perhaps matches TRBD2 (5 bases). V was shortened by 6 bases and J by 1 base, with 17 bases between the two germline ends. The CDR3 totals 16 residues. Per germline, CDR1 LNHNV and CDR2 YYDKDF (reference sequence). CDR3 nucleotides: TGTGCCACCAGAGAGGTAGAGGGCGCGCGCACAGATACGCAGTATTTT. This translates into CATREVEGARTDTQYF.

This sequence joins TRBV29-1 and TRBJ2-1, with D hard to call. CDR3 size: 18 residues. Germline assignment: CDR1 SQVTM and CDR2 ANQGSEA. The V gene lost 4 bases and the J gene lost 0 bases, with 22 bases spanning the gap. This chain's CDR3 is CSVVSRRLQTISYNEQFF. The CDR3, as DNA: TGCAGCGTTGTAAGTAGGCGACTGCAGACCATCTCCTACAATGAGCAGTTCTTC.

This clonotype has just one count. The chain carries TRBV7-9 and TRBJ1-5, with 7 bases fitting TRBD1. The CDR3 is 14 residues long. J was trimmed by 5 bases and V by 1 base; bases with no gene match: 2. The V gene's germline CDR1 is SEHNR and CDR2 FQNEAQ (reference sequence). The CDR3 here is CASSLGQGDQPQHF. The CDR3 DNA reads TGTGCCAGCAGCTTAGGACAGGGCGATCAGCCCCAGCATTTT.